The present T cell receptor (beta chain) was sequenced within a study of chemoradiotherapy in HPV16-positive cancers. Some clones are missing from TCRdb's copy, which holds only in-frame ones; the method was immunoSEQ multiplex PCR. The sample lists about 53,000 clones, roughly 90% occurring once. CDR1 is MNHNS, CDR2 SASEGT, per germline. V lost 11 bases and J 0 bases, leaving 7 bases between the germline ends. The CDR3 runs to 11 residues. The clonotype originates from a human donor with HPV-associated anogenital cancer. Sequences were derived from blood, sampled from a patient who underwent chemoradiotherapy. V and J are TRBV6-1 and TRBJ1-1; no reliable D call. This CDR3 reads CAFKMNTEAFF. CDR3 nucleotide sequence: TGTGCCTTTAAAATGAACACTGAAGCTTTCTTT.